The T cell receptor (beta chain) described here comes from a study of siplizumab effects on memory and regulatory T cells. With respect to this clone: The antigen is undetermined.

Sequencing used immunoSEQ multiplex PCR; TCRdb keeps in-frame clones, though not all of them. The sample yields about 57,000 clones, 83% seen once. The CDR3 consists of 10 residues. Germline V lookup: CDR1 MNHNY, CDR2 SVGAGI (reference sequence). V dropped 8 bases and J dropped 8 bases, with 9 bases sitting between them. Study results and caveats: Some alloreactive sequences were traceable to unstimulated CD4+ memory cells, and siplizumab significantly reduced them. Apparently key alloresponse contributors, naive T cells also seemed more diverse than memory cells.

The sequence was obtained from a human donor in good health. This chain links TRBV6-6 with TRBJ1-1; the D is unclear. Sequencing was carried out using memory CD4+ T cells sorted from blood. DNA of the CDR3: TGTGCCAGCCAGTCCACAGAAGCTTTCTTT. Protein: CASQSTEAFF.